A single sample gave rise to the 4 T cell receptor beta chains below, sequenced in a study of cytomegalovirus exposure and HLA in healthy donors. PCR was performed using 60 Vbeta and 13 Jbeta primers. Method: immunoSEQ multiplex PCR; TCRdb's copy keeps in-frame clones and lacks some. The profile shows 90,000 to 150,000 clones, roughly 76% of them singletons. The sequenced material came from PBMCs. These receptors were obtained from a man aged 45-65 years in good health and CMV-seropositive.

The chain employs TRBV7-9 and TRBJ2-6; D remains unclear. Trimming removed 4 bases from V and 0 bases from J, with 10 bases in between. This CDR3 is 16 amino acids long. Germline CDR1 is SEHNR and CDR2 is FQNEAQ (reference sequence). CDR3 protein: CASSSLRSSGANVLTF. DNA of the CDR3: TGTGCCAGCAGCTCCCTCAGGTCCTCTGGGGCCAACGTCCTGACTTTC.

The genes are TRBV7-8 and TRBJ2-7; TRBD1 agrees at 7 bases. V lost 3 bases and J lost 6; bases outside the gene matches: 11. The CDR3 extends over 15 amino acids. CDR1 and CDR2 (germline): SGHVS, FQNEAQ. This CDR3 reads CASSFRTGTTFEQYF. CDR3 DNA sequence: TGTGCCAGCAGCTTCCGGACAGGTACGACATTCGAGCAGTACTTC.

V gene TRBV6-1 combines with J gene TRBJ2-7; 7 bases are a match to TRBD2. This CDR3 has 15 amino acids. Germline CDR1 is MNHNS and CDR2 is SASEGT. The ends lost 1 base at V and 0 bases at J; junction bases unmatched: 3. CDR3 in amino acids: CASSEGRTSSYEQYF. The CDR3 nucleotides read TGTGCCAGCAGTGAAGGAAGGACTAGCTCCTACGAGCAGTACTTC.

The chain links TRBV13 to TRBJ1-2; D gene uncertain. V was cut by 5 bases and J by 4 bases, with 14 bases left in between. The CDR3 consists of 14 residues. Germline assignment: CDR1 PRHDT and CDR2 FYEKMQ (reference sequence). The CDR3 loop reads CASSPQQASYGYTF. CDR3 nucleotides: TGTGCCAGCAGCCCCCAGCAGGCCTCCTATGGCTACACCTTC.